This is a list of T cell receptor beta chains from one sample in a study of blood T cells in healthy people across ages. Using its own MiXCR run on the 5' RACE reads, TCRdb lists one record per CDR3 protein. The sample contains roughly 930,000 distinct CDR3 sequences, approximately 49% of which appear only once. The sequenced sample was blood. All receptors come from a young man in good health. CDR3s include the opening cysteine and the closing phenylalanine or tryptophan. A D gene is named only where the DNA matches it firmly. Size tells how often a clone was seen (once, few, many) or the class of an expanded clone, and some rows leave it out.

cdr3_nt cdr3_aa clone_size j_call d_call v_call
TGCAGCGTGTCTAGCGGAGCCTTCTACGAGCAGTACTTC CSVSSGAFYEQYF once TRBJ2-7 TRBD2 TRBV29-1
TGTGCCAGCAGCCAGCACCCAAGCGGGACTGAAGCTTTCTTT CASSQHPSGTEAFF few TRBJ1-1 NA TRBV14
TGCAGTGCTATTCTTGGGAGTATAGGAACTGAAGCTTTCTTT CSAILGSIGTEAFF NA TRBJ1-1 NA TRBV20-1
TGTGCCAGCAGGACTAGCGGAATCCACCTATGGGAGCAGTACTTC CASRTSGIHLWEQYF NA TRBJ2-7 TRBD2 TRBV6-2/TRBV6-3
TGTGCCAGCAGCCAAGATCTCCCGAGAACTAGCAATCAGCCCCAGCATTTT CASSQDLPRTSNQPQHF few TRBJ1-5 NA TRBV4-2
TGTGCCACCAGCAGAGATGCGGCGGGCAACTATGGCTACACCTTC CATSRDAAGNYGYTF once TRBJ1-2 NA TRBV15
TGCGCCAGCAGCCAAGGGTCTAGCTACACAGATACGCAGTATTTT CASSQGSSYTDTQYF once TRBJ2-3 NA TRBV4-3
TGTGCCAGCAGTTCCTATTCACAGGGAAACTATGGCTACACCTTC CASSSYSQGNYGYTF NA TRBJ1-2 NA TRBV27
TGTGCCAGCTCACCTGCGGAGGTCACTGAAGCTTTCTTT CASSPAEVTEAFF NA TRBJ1-1 NA TRBV18
TGTGCCAGCATGAGGGGACTAAGCGGCGACAATGAGCAGTTCTTC CASMRGLSGDNEQFF NA TRBJ2-1 TRBD2 TRBV6-1
TGTGCCAGCAGGCCTTACAGGGGCTCCTACAATGAGCAGTTCTTC CASRPYRGSYNEQFF few TRBJ2-1 TRBD1 TRBV12-3/TRBV12-4
TGTGCCAGCAGTTTTGGACAGGGGGCCTATGGCTACACCTTC CASSFGQGAYGYTF NA TRBJ1-2 TRBD1 TRBV6-2/TRBV6-3
TGCAGCCCAACCGACAGCTCCACTCCGGGAGGCTACACCTTC CSPTDSSTPGGYTF once TRBJ1-2 NA TRBV20-1
TGTGCCAGCAGTGGGGGACTTGGGGCCTACAATGAGCAGTACTTC CASSGGLGAYNEQYF NA TRBJ2-7 NA TRBV6-2/TRBV6-3
TGTGCCAGCAGACCGGACAGGGGGCTAAACACCATATATTTT CASRPDRGLNTIYF NA TRBJ1-3 TRBD1 TRBV12-3/TRBV12-4
TGCAGTGCTAGACCGGCTATTGGCAACAGGGTATTTCTAGAGACCCAGTACTTC CSARPAIGNRVFLETQYF NA TRBJ2-5 NA TRBV20-1
TGCAGTGCTAGCGGGGGTACAGCCACTTACAATGAGCAGTTCTTC CSASGGTATYNEQFF NA TRBJ2-1 NA TRBV20-1
TGCAGTGCTAGACTTTTGACATCCTACAATGAGCAGTTCTTC CSARLLTSYNEQFF NA TRBJ2-1 NA TRBV20-1
TGTGCCAGCAGCTCCGAAGACAGGAATGAGCAGTTCTTC CASSSEDRNEQFF NA TRBJ2-1 NA TRBV11-2
TGCGCCAGCAGCCCCGGACAGGGATGGTACAATGAGCAGTTCTTC CASSPGQGWYNEQFF NA TRBJ2-1 TRBD1 TRBV5-1
TGTGCCAGCAGTTCGCCGGACAGCCACTACGAGCAGTACTTC CASSSPDSHYEQYF NA TRBJ2-7 NA TRBV28
TGTGCCAGCAGTCCCCAGCGCCGTGAGCAGTTCTTC CASSPQRREQFF few TRBJ2-1 NA TRBV7-2
TGTGCCATCAGCCGACAGGTCTCCTACGAGCAGTACTTC CAISRQVSYEQYF few TRBJ2-7 NA TRBV10-3
TGTGCCAGCATAGGAGGGGGAGGCTACAATGAGCAGTTCTTC CASIGGGGYNEQFF once TRBJ2-1 NA TRBV28
TGTGCCAGCAGTTACTCAGCCAGGGGGCCCTACGAGCAGTACTTC CASSYSARGPYEQYF NA TRBJ2-7 TRBD1 TRBV6-5
TGTGCCAGCAGTTTACTTCGGGACTACTCCTACGAGCAGTACTTC CASSLLRDYSYEQYF few TRBJ2-7 TRBD2 TRBV28